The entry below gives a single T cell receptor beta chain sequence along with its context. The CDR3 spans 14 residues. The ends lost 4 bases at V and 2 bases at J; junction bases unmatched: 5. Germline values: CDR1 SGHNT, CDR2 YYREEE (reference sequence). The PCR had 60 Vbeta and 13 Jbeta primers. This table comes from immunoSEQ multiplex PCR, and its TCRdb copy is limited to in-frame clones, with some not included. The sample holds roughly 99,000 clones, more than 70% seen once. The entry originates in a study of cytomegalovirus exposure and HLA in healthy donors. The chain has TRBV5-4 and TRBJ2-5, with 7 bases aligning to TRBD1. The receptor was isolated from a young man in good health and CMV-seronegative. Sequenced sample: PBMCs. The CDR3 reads CASSDRDSQETQYF. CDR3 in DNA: TGTGCCAGCAGCGACCGGGACAGTCAAGAGACCCAGTACTTC.